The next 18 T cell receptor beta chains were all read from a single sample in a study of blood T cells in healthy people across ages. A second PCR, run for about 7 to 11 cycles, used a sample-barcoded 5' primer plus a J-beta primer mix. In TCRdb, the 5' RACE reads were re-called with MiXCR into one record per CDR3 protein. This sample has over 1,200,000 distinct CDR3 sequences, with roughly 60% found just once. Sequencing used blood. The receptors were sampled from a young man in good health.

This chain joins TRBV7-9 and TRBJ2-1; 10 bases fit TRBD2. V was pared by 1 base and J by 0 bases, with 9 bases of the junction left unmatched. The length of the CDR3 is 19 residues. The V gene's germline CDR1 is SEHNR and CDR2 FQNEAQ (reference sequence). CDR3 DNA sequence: TGTGCCAGCAGCTTAGTACTAGCGGGGTTTCTGAGCTCCTACAATGAGCAGTTCTTC. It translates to CASSLVLAGFLSSYNEQFF.

The CDR3 region is CASSFPPGTENDEQYF. The CDR3 region has the DNA TGTGCCAGCAGTTTTCCTCCCGGGACAGAAAACGACGAGCAGTACTTC. The chain recombines TRBV7-7 with TRBJ2-7; 7 bases are a match to TRBD1. The CDR3 consists of 16 residues. Germline-derived CDR1 and CDR2 are SSHAT and FNYEAQ (reference sequence). J gave up 5 bases and V 6 bases, and 16 bases lay outside the gene matches.

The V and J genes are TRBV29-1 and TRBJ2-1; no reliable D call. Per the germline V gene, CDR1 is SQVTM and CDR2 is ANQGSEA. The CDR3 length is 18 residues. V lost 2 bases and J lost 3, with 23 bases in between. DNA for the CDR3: TGCAGCGTTGAAAACCCCACCGGGCCTTCGCGCTTCTACAATGAGCAGTTCTTC. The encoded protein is CSVENPTGPSRFYNEQFF.

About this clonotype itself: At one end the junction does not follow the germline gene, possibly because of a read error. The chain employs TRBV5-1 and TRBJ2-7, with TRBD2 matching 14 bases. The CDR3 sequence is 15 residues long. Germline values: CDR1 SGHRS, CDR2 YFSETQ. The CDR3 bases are TGCGCCGGCAGCTTCGGGACTAGCGGGAGTAATGAGCAGTACTTC. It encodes CAGSFGTSGSNEQYF.

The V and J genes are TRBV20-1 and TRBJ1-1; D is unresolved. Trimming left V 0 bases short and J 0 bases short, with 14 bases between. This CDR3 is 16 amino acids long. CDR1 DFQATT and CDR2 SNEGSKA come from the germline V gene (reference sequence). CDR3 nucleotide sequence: TGCAGTGCTAGAGATCGGCGTGCGGGGTTGAACACTGAAGCTTTCTTT. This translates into CSARDRRAGLNTEAFF.

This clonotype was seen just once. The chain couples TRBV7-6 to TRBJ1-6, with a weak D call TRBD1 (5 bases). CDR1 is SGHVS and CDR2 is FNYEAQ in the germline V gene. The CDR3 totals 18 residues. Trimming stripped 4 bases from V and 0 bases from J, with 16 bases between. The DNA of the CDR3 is TGTGCCAGCAGCTCCCCAAGTGGGGGGAGCTCCTATAATTCACCCCTCCACTTT. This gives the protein CASSSPSGGSSYNSPLHF.

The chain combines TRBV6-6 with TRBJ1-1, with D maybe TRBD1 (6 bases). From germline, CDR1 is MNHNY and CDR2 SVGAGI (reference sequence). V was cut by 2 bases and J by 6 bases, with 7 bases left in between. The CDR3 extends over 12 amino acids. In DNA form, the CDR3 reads TGTGCCAGCAGTTACGGGGGGCCTGAAGCTTTCTTT. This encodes CASSYGGPEAFF.

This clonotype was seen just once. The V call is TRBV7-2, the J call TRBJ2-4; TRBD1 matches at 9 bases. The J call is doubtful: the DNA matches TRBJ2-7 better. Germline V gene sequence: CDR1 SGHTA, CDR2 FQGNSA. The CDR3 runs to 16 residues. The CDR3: CASSPAGTGTSYEQYF. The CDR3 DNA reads TGTGCCAGCAGCCCAGCGGGGACAGGGACCAGTTACGAGCAGTACTTC.

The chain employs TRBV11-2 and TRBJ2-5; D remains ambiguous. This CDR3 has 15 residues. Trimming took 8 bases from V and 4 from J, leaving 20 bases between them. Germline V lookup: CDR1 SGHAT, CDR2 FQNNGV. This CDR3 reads CASLPPDGYRETQYF. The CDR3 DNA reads TGTGCCAGCCTACCCCCGGACGGGTACCGAGAGACCCAGTACTTC.

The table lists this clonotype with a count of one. Here the CDR3 reads CASGGVGTEAFF. The DNA of the CDR3 is TGCGCCAGCGGAGGGGTGGGCACTGAAGCTTTCTTT. V gene TRBV5-1 combines with J gene TRBJ1-1; possibly TRBD1 for D (5 bases). The CDR3 has 12 amino acids. The germline gives CDR1 SGHRS, CDR2 YFSETQ. Trimming left V 7 bases short and J 4 bases short, with 11 bases between.

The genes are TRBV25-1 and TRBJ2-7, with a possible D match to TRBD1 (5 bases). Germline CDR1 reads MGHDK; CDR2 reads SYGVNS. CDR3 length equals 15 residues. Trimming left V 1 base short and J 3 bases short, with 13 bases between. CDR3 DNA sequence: TGTGCCAGCAGTGAATCCAGGGCAGGGCGCTACGAGCAGTACTTC. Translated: CASSESRAGRYEQYF.

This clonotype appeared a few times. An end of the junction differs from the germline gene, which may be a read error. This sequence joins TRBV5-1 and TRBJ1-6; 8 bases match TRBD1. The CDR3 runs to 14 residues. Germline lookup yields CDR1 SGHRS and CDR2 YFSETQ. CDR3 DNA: TGTGCCAGCAGCCCCGACAGGGGTTATTCACCCCTCCACTTT. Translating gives CASSPDRGYSPLHF. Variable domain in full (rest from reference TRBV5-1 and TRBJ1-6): KAGVTQTPRYLIKTRGQQVTLSCSPISGHRSVSWYQQTPGQGLQFLFEYFSETQRNKGNFPGRFSGRQFSNSRSEMNVSTLELGDSALYLCASSPDRGYSPLHFGNGTRLTVT.

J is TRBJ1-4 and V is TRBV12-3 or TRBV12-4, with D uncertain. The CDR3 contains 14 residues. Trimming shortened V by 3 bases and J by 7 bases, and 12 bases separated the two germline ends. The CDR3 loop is CASSFPRPPEKLFF. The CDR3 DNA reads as TGTGCCAGCAGTTTCCCCAGGCCGCCTGAAAAACTGTTTTTT.

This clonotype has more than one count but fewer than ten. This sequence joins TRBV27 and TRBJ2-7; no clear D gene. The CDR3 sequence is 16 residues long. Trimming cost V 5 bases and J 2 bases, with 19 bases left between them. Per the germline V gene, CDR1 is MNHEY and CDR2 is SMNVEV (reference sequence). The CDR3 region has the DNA TGTGCCAGCAGTCAAAATTGGGGATCTAAGCCCTACGAGCAGTACTTC. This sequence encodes CASSQNWGSKPYEQYF.

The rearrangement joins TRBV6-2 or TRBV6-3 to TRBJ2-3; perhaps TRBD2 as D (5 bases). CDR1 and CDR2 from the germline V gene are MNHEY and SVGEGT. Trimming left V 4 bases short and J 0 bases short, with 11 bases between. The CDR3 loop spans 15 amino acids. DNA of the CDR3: TGTGCCAGCAGTTTAGTAGAGGGAAGCACAGATACGCAGTATTTT. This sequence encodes CASSLVEGSTDTQYF.

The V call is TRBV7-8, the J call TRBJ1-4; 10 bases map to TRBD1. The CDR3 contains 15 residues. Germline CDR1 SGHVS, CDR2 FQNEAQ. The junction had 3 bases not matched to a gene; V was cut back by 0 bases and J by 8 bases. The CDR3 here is CASSLAGTGAEKLFF. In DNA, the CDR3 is TGTGCCAGCAGCTTAGCGGGGACAGGGGCCGAAAAACTGTTTTTT.

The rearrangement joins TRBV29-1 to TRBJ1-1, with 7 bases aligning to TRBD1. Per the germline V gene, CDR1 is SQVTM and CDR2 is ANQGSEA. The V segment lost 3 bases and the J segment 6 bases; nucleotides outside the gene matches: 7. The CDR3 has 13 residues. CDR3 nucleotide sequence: TGCAGCGTTGATCACTCAGGGGGGTCTGAAGCTTTCTTT. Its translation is CSVDHSGGSEAFF.

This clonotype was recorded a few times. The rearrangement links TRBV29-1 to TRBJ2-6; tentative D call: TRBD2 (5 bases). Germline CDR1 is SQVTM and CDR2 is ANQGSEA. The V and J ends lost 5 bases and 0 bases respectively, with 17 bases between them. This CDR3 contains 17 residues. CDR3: CSVLSTPRDSGANVLTF. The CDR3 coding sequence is TGCAGCGTTCTGTCCACCCCGAGGGACTCTGGGGCCAACGTCCTGACTTTC.